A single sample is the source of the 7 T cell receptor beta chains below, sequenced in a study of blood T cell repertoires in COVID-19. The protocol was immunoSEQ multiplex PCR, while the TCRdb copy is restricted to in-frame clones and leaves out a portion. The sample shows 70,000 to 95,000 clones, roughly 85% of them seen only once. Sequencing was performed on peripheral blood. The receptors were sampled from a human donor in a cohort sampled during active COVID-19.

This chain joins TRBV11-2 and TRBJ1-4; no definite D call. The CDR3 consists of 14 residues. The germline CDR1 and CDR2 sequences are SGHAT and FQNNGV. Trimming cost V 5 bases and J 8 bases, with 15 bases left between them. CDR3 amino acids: CASSPLRGREKLFF. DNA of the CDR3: TGTGCCAGCAGCCCACTTCGAGGGAGAGAAAAACTGTTTTTT.

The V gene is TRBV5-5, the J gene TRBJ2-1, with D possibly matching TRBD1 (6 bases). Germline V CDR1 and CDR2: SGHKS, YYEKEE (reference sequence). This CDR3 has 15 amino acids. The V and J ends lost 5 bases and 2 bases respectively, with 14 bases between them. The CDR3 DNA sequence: TGTGCCAGCAGTGGTATAGGGGGTGCCTACAATGAGCAGTTCTTC. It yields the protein CASSGIGGAYNEQFF.

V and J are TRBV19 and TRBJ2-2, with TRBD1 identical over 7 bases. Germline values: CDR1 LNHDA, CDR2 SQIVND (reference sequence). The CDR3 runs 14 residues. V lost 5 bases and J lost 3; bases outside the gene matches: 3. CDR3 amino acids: CASSYRGYTGELFF. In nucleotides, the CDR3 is TGTGCCAGTAGTTACAGGGGATACACCGGGGAGCTGTTTTTT.

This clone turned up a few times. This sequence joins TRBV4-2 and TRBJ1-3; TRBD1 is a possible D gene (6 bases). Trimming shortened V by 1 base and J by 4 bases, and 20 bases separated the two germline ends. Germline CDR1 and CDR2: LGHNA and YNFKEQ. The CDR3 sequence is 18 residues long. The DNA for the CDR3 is TGTGCCAGCAGCCAAGTGGGGGGGGCAAACTTGGGAGGAAACACCATATATTTT. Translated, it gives CASSQVGGANLGGNTIYF.

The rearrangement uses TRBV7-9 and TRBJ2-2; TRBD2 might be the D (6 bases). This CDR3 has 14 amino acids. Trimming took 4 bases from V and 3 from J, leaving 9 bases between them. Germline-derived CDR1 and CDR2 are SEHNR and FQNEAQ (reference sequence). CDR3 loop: CASSSGLDTGELFF. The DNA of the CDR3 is TGTGCCAGCAGCTCGGGACTGGACACCGGGGAGCTGTTTTTT.

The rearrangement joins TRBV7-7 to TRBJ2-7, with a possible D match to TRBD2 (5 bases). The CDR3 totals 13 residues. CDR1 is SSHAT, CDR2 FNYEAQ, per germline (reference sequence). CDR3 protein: CASSIGRAYEQYF. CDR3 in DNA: TGTGCTAGCTCTATCGGGCGGGCCTACGAGCAGTACTTC.

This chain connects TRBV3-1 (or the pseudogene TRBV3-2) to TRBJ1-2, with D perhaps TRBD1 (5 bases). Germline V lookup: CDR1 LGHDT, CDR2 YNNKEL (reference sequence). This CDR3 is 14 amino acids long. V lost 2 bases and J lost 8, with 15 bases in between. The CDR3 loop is CASSQIPREEGYTF. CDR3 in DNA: TGTGCCAGCAGCCAAATTCCCAGGGAGGAAGGCTACACCTTC.